This T cell receptor beta chain was observed in a study of blood T cell repertoires in COVID-19. Profiled with immunoSEQ multiplex PCR; TCRdb holds only in-frame clones, not every one. There are about 210,000 clones in the sample; under 95% occur only once, and more than 0.95% lies in the top ten. The sequence came from a man aged 25 to 40 with acute or convalescent COVID-19. The sample comprised peripheral blood.

The CDR3 DNA is TGTGCAAGTCGCGGGAGGGACTGCAAAAACATTCAGTACTTC. Its protein product is CASRGRDCKNIQYF. The genes are TRBV12-2 and TRBJ2-4; TRBD2, the D gene given by the table, was not confirmed from the DNA. TRBV12-2 is tagged as a pseudogene. The CDR3 covers 14 residues.